This TCR beta chain came from a study of blood T cell repertoires in COVID-19 (dated by TCRdb to about 2020). The study in broad terms: The collaborator samples originated in the United States, Italy and Spain and spanned the acute and convalescent phases of COVID-19. The material from the prospective study consisted of cDNA or gDNA derived from T cells, B-cell-depleted T cells, or PBMCs. A freely available public database, intended as a resource for researchers studying the immune response to SARS-CoV-2, is where the repertoires were released. Where available, HLA class I and class II types were taken from metadata supplied by the sample provider and were not determined by assay-based typing. The sample metadata nearly always contained a de-identified subject ID, COVID-19 status, age in years and sex. The dataset comprised deeply sampled blood TCRbeta repertoires from subjects exposed to, actively infected with, or recovered from COVID-19. The samples were drawn from the first 160 participants of the ongoing ImmuneRACE study and from 950 to 1,500 subjects provided by 6 global collaborators.

Inclusive of the bounding cysteine and phenylalanine, the CDR3 is 13 residues long. The kept DNA is CDR3 alone, 39 bases in frame from the first base. V is reduced by 4 bases and J by 4 bases, leaving a spacing of 8 bases between them. From the germline V gene (reference sequence), CDR1 is MNHNY and CDR2 is SVGAGI. TCRbeta CDR3 regions were amplified from genomic DNA using the immunoSEQ Assay, a bias-controlled multiplex PCR. In the original analysis: The number of nucleated cells in each sample was estimated from the amplification of reference gene primers within the assay. Sequence reads were collapsed and filtered to measure the absolute abundance of every unique TCRbeta CDR3 rearrangement. For each sample, productive Simpson clonality was calculated as the square root of Simpson's diversity index over productive rearrangements. Here the immuneACCESS table is served through TCRdb, limited to in-frame sequences with V and J called. Missing clones are a known gap in these copies; in checked studies unresolved V genes cover under half, and the rest lacks a known reason. V and J calls and clone size come straight from that table; D and trimming were deduced from the DNA. This sample has around 210,000 clones in its table, and over 75% of those were observed once. Roughly 5% of the sample is taken by the ten largest.

One collaborating source in Seattle enrolled patients while the patients were actively infected and followed the patients over time throughout the course of disease. The collaborating institutions used their own protocols to collect whole blood in K2EDTA tubes. For TCRbeta analysis, collaborator samples were shipped as frozen whole blood, as isolated PBMCs, or as DNA extracted from either sample type. A remark on this clone: Its antigen has not been determined. Base qualities are not provided; no much larger clone lies one nucleotide away. At the DNA level, this CDR3 is encoded by other sequences in the same sample as well.

The research as a whole found: The amount of clinical and demographic metadata varied by source and participant and was provided uncurated.

Input material: peripheral blood. The V and J segments used are TRBV6-6 and TRBJ1-5; the D region possibly corresponds to TRBD1 (6 bases align). This clonotype originated in a man over 45 with COVID-19, enrolled during active disease. The DNA sequence is given as TGTGCCAGCAGTTCGCAGGGGAATCAGCCCCAGCATTTT. This encodes CASSSQGNQPQHF.